The clone carrying this T cell receptor (beta chain) has only a few counts. Its antigen is unidentified. These data belong to a study of beta chain features in type 1 diabetes. For the study at large: Researchers looked at fewer than 110 million sorted cells across all samples. Findings and limits, study-wide: Moderate yet significant TCRB CDR3 shortening was seen in Type 1 diabetes patients in all four CD4+ subsets. More deletions and fewer insertions at VDJ junctions were seen in type 1 diabetes patients.

All of the isolated RNA was reverse transcribed, so expressed TCRB transcripts were sequenced. Some clones are missing from TCRdb's copy, which holds only in-frame ones; the method was immunoSEQ multiplex PCR. Here the sample spans around 340,000 clones, roughly a fifth being singletons. The CDR3 contains 14 residues. Deletions cut 2 bases from V and 11 bases from J, with 17 bases between. Germline values: CDR1 PRHDT, CDR2 FYEKMQ (reference sequence). The sample consisted of naive CD4+ T cells from blood. The receptor was derived from a woman under 30 in good health. The chain joins TRBV13 to TRBJ2-3; D is perhaps TRBD2 (5 bases). The CDR3 nucleotides are TGTGCCAGCAGCTTAAAGTTGACGGGAACTATGCAGTATTTT. Translating gives CASSLKLTGTMQYF.